This T cell receptor (beta chain) was captured in a study of OX40 agonist ivuxolimab in advanced cancers. Study context: The mean age was approximately 60 years, ranging from about 20 to 79, with around four fifths of participants male.

Findings and caveats of the study: Circulating CD4+ and CD8+ T cells showed clonal expansion by week 6 at 0.1 to 3.0 mg/kg.

Autoimmune disease history or systemic immunosuppression led to patient exclusion. A word on this clone: Its antigen is unknown.

Sequencing used immunoSEQ multiplex PCR; TCRdb keeps in-frame clones, though not all of them. The data contain 50,000 to 60,000 clones, approximately 80% of them singletons. The CDR3 is 13 amino acids. In germline, CDR1 is SGHVS, CDR2 FNYEAQ. Trimming cost V 10 bases and J 4 bases; bases outside gene matches: 6. The receptor comes from an adult with an advanced solid tumor such as melanoma, head and neck, liver or kidney cancer. This chain uses TRBV7-6 with TRBJ2-1, with 8 bases aligning to TRBD2. The source material was CD4+ or CD8+ T cells sorted from blood, sampled in a trial of the OX40 agonist ivuxolimab. DNA for the CDR3: TGTGCCACGCGGGGGGCAGGTTACAATGAGCAGTTCTTC. Its translation: CATRGAGYNEQFF.